These T cell receptor beta chains were read from a single sample in a study of T cells after yellow fever vaccination. One entry per CDR3 protein results from TCRdb running MiXCR on the 5' RACE reads. This sample has some 70,000 distinct CDR3 sequences, with approximately 7% found just once. This sample comprised CD8+ T cells sorted from PBMCs, obtained more than 40 days after the first yellow fever vaccination. These receptors were collected from a man aged 18 to 30 who received the YFV17D yellow fever vaccine. CDR3s include the opening cysteine and the closing phenylalanine or tryptophan. Each record gives: V gene, J gene, CDR3 length, clone size, D gene, CDR3 DNA, CDR3 protein. D genes are given only for firm matches. Clone size is shown for a subset of rows, as once, few, many or a class of expanded clone.

v_gene: TRBV20-1; j_gene: TRBJ2-3; len: 17; abundance: NA; d_gene: NA; CDR3nt: TGCAGTGCTAGAGATCTGGCTTATCCTCTGAACACAGATACGCAGTATTTT; CDR3aa: CSARDLAYPLNTDTQYF
v_gene: TRBV9; j_gene: TRBJ1-3; len: 19; abundance: many; d_gene: NA; CDR3nt: TGTGCCAGCAGCGTAGCTGGAGGGAGGGGACCCAGCTCTGGAAACACCATATATTTT; CDR3aa: CASSVAGGRGPSSGNTIYF
v_gene: TRBV9; j_gene: TRBJ2-1; len: 16; abundance: many; d_gene: TRBD2; CDR3nt: TGTGCCAGCAGCGTAGCCGGGGGGGGCTCCTACAATGAGCAGTTCTTC; CDR3aa: CASSVAGGGSYNEQFF
v_gene: TRBV7-9; j_gene: TRBJ2-3; len: 16; abundance: many; d_gene: TRBD2; CDR3nt: TGTGCCAGCAGACCAAGGACTAGCGGGGACACAGATACGCAGTATTTT; CDR3aa: CASRPRTSGDTDTQYF
v_gene: TRBV30; j_gene: TRBJ2-7; len: 15; abundance: few; d_gene: NA; CDR3nt: TGTGCCTGGACCCTGGGGGAGAACCCTTTCTACGAGCAGTACTTC; CDR3aa: CAWTLGENPFYEQYF
v_gene: TRBV20-1; j_gene: TRBJ1-4; len: 14; abundance: few; d_gene: TRBD1; CDR3nt: TGCAGTGCTCCCAACGGACAGGGTGGTGAAAAACTGTTTTTT; CDR3aa: CSAPNGQGGEKLFF
v_gene: TRBV20-1; j_gene: TRBJ1-4; len: 16; abundance: many; d_gene: NA; CDR3nt: TGCAGTGCAGCCCCGACAGTTTACATAACTAATGAAAAACTGTTTTTT; CDR3aa: CSAAPTVYITNEKLFF
v_gene: TRBV29-1; j_gene: TRBJ2-7; len: 13; abundance: many; d_gene: NA; CDR3nt: TGCAGCGTTGGTCGGGGAGACGACTACGAGCAGTACTTC; CDR3aa: CSVGRGDDYEQYF
v_gene: TRBV5-1; j_gene: TRBJ2-5; len: 18; abundance: many; d_gene: TRBD2; CDR3nt: TGCGCCAGCAGCTTGGCGGCTAGCGGGTCGGTGGGCCAAGAGACCCAGTACTTC; CDR3aa: CASSLAASGSVGQETQYF
v_gene: TRBV6-5; j_gene: TRBJ1-2; len: 13; abundance: many; d_gene: NA; CDR3nt: TGTGCCAGCAGTTACGCACCCAACTATGGCTACACCTTC; CDR3aa: CASSYAPNYGYTF
v_gene: TRBV5-6; j_gene: TRBJ2-5; len: 15; abundance: many; d_gene: NA; CDR3nt: TGTGCCAGCAGCTTGTCGGGACATCTTCCCTGGGCCCAGTACTTC; CDR3aa: CASSLSGHLPWAQYF
v_gene: TRBV12-3/TRBV12-4; j_gene: TRBJ2-7; len: 14; abundance: many; d_gene: NA; CDR3nt: TGTGCCAGCAGTTTGATAGGGAGCTCCTACGAGCAGTACTTC; CDR3aa: CASSLIGSSYEQYF
v_gene: TRBV7-9; j_gene: TRBJ2-1; len: 17; abundance: few; d_gene: NA; CDR3nt: TGTGCCAGCAGCTTAGCGGGGGGACGCTTCCCCTACAATGAGCAGTTCTTC; CDR3aa: CASSLAGGRFPYNEQFF
v_gene: TRBV11-2; j_gene: TRBJ2-3; len: 15; abundance: few; d_gene: TRBD2; CDR3nt: TGTGCCAGCGCCCTAGCGGGGGGGCCTGGAGATACGCAGTATTTT; CDR3aa: CASALAGGPGDTQYF
v_gene: TRBV4-2; j_gene: TRBJ1-5; len: 14; abundance: NA; d_gene: NA; CDR3nt: TGTGCCAGCAGCCAAGATTCAGGTGGACAGCCCCAGCATTTT; CDR3aa: CASSQDSGGQPQHF
v_gene: TRBV6-4; j_gene: TRBJ2-2; len: 13; abundance: many; d_gene: NA; CDR3nt: TGTGCCAGCAGTCACACCAGCACCGGGGAGCTGTTTTTT; CDR3aa: CASSHTSTGELFF
v_gene: TRBV5-5; j_gene: TRBJ1-1; len: 16; abundance: NA; d_gene: NA; CDR3nt: TGTGCCAGCAGGCCCCGACATATGAAAACGAACACTGAAGCTTTCTTT; CDR3aa: CASRPRHMKTNTEAFF
v_gene: TRBV29-1; j_gene: TRBJ1-2; len: 13; abundance: NA; d_gene: NA; CDR3nt: TGCAGCGTTGAATATAGGCGGAGCTATGGCTACACCTTC; CDR3aa: CSVEYRRSYGYTF
v_gene: TRBV15; j_gene: TRBJ1-5; len: 14; abundance: many; d_gene: TRBD1; CDR3nt: TGTGCCACCAGCAGAGCGACAGGGGCTCAGCCCCAGCATTTT; CDR3aa: CATSRATGAQPQHF
v_gene: TRBV20-1; j_gene: TRBJ1-1; len: 15; abundance: many; d_gene: TRBD1; CDR3nt: TGCAGTGCTAGAAATGGGGACAGGGAGGTCACTGAAGCTTTCTTT; CDR3aa: CSARNGDREVTEAFF
v_gene: TRBV4-1; j_gene: TRBJ1-5; len: 16; abundance: many; d_gene: NA; CDR3nt: TGCGCCAGCAGCCAATTTACAGGTATGGGCAATCAGCCCCAGCATTTT; CDR3aa: CASSQFTGMGNQPQHF
v_gene: TRBV6-2/TRBV6-3; j_gene: TRBJ2-4; len: 16; abundance: many; d_gene: NA; CDR3nt: TGTGCCAGCAGTTACGAGGCCACCCTAGCCAAAAACATTCAGTACTTC; CDR3aa: CASSYEATLAKNIQYF
v_gene: TRBV5-1; j_gene: TRBJ2-5; len: 16; abundance: many; d_gene: NA; CDR3nt: TGCGCCAGCAGCTTTGACCAAACCACCAACCAAGAGACCCAGTACTTC; CDR3aa: CASSFDQTTNQETQYF
v_gene: TRBV11-2; j_gene: TRBJ2-5; len: 11; abundance: NA; d_gene: NA; CDR3nt: TGTGCCAGCAGCCGGCAAGAGACCCAGTACTTC; CDR3aa: CASSRQETQYF
v_gene: TRBV5-5; j_gene: TRBJ2-3; len: 15; abundance: many; d_gene: NA; CDR3nt: TGTGCCAGCAGCTTGATGGTCAGGTTGGTCGATACGCAGTATTTT; CDR3aa: CASSLMVRLVDTQYF
v_gene: TRBV24-1; j_gene: TRBJ2-7; len: 16; abundance: few; d_gene: NA; CDR3nt: TGTGCCACCAGAGACCATGGGACGCCGGCGGCGTACGAGCAGTACTTC; CDR3aa: CATRDHGTPAAYEQYF
v_gene: TRBV9; j_gene: TRBJ2-6; len: 14; abundance: many; d_gene: NA; CDR3nt: TGTGCCACCACGGAAACCTCTGGGGCCAACGTCCTGACTTTC; CDR3aa: CATTETSGANVLTF
v_gene: TRBV7-2; j_gene: TRBJ2-1; len: 15; abundance: many; d_gene: TRBD1; CDR3nt: TGTGCCAGCAGCTCCCCGGGACAGGGCTACAATGAGCAGTTCTTC; CDR3aa: CASSSPGQGYNEQFF
v_gene: TRBV7-2; j_gene: TRBJ1-4; len: 13; abundance: NA; d_gene: NA; CDR3nt: TGTGCCAGCAGCTTAGGGTTAGAGGGAAAACTGTTTTTT; CDR3aa: CASSLGLEGKLFF
v_gene: TRBV7-9; j_gene: TRBJ2-3; len: 16; abundance: many; d_gene: TRBD2; CDR3nt: TGTGCCAGCAGCATATCTAGCGGGGGGGCCCCAGATACGCAGTATTTT; CDR3aa: CASSISSGGAPDTQYF
v_gene: TRBV24-1; j_gene: TRBJ2-1; len: 16; abundance: medium-sized; d_gene: NA; CDR3nt: TGTGCCACCCGGGGCCGGAATGTTAGCTCCTACAATGAGCAGTTCTTC; CDR3aa: CATRGRNVSSYNEQFF
v_gene: TRBV11-2; j_gene: TRBJ1-4; len: 14; abundance: many; d_gene: TRBD1; CDR3nt: TGTGCCAGCAGCTACCGAGGGGGCGATGAAAAACTGTTTTTT; CDR3aa: CASSYRGGDEKLFF
v_gene: TRBV5-1; j_gene: TRBJ1-1; len: 18; abundance: few; d_gene: TRBD1; CDR3nt: TGCGCCAGCAGCTTGGGGACAGGGGGTCGAAGCTGGAACACTGAAGCTTTCTTT; CDR3aa: CASSLGTGGRSWNTEAFF
v_gene: TRBV7-9; j_gene: TRBJ2-7; len: 16; abundance: NA; d_gene: TRBD1; CDR3nt: TGTGCCAGCAGCTTAGGCGCCACAGGGGGCGCGGACGAGCAGTACTTC; CDR3aa: CASSLGATGGADEQYF
v_gene: TRBV14; j_gene: TRBJ2-3; len: 16; abundance: many; d_gene: NA; CDR3nt: TGTGCCAGCAGCCAAGATAGTTCCCTTAGCACAGATACGCAGTATTTT; CDR3aa: CASSQDSSLSTDTQYF
v_gene: TRBV12-3/TRBV12-4; j_gene: TRBJ1-1; len: 14; abundance: many; d_gene: NA; CDR3nt: TGTGCCAGCAGTTTCGGGACGGTAAACACTGAAGCTTTCTTT; CDR3aa: CASSFGTVNTEAFF
v_gene: TRBV21-1; j_gene: TRBJ2-7; len: 13; abundance: NA; d_gene: NA; CDR3nt: TGTGCCAGGAGCAAAAAGATGCCCTACGAGCAGTACTTC; CDR3aa: CARSKKMPYEQYF
v_gene: TRBV12-3/TRBV12-4; j_gene: TRBJ1-3; len: 16; abundance: few; d_gene: TRBD1; CDR3nt: TGTGCCAGCAGAATCGGGACAGGGCACTCTGGAAACACCATATATTTT; CDR3aa: CASRIGTGHSGNTIYF
v_gene: TRBV27; j_gene: TRBJ2-7; len: 13; abundance: many; d_gene: NA; CDR3nt: TGTGCCAGCAGTTTGGCCAGGATGTACGAGCAGTACTTC; CDR3aa: CASSLARMYEQYF
v_gene: TRBV20-1; j_gene: TRBJ2-1; len: 15; abundance: few; d_gene: TRBD1; CDR3nt: TGCAGTGCTAGAGATCCCGGGACAGGGGCAAATGAGCAGTTCTTC; CDR3aa: CSARDPGTGANEQFF
v_gene: TRBV5-4; j_gene: TRBJ1-2; len: 13; abundance: many; d_gene: TRBD1; CDR3nt: TGTGCCAGCAGCTCACAGGGGGAGGTCGGCTACACCTTC; CDR3aa: CASSSQGEVGYTF
v_gene: TRBV4-1; j_gene: TRBJ2-5; len: 14; abundance: NA; d_gene: NA; CDR3nt: TGCGCCAGCAGCCCCTTGCCAGGGGAAGAGACCCAGTACTTC; CDR3aa: CASSPLPGEETQYF
v_gene: TRBV2; j_gene: TRBJ2-2; len: 14; abundance: NA; d_gene: NA; CDR3nt: TGTGCCAGCAATCCAGCGTTGAACACCGGGGAGCTGTTTTTT; CDR3aa: CASNPALNTGELFF
v_gene: TRBV7-8; j_gene: TRBJ2-1; len: 13; abundance: many; d_gene: NA; CDR3nt: TGTGCCAGCAGCTTTCCAGGTTACAATGAGCAGTTCTTC; CDR3aa: CASSFPGYNEQFF
v_gene: TRBV7-8; j_gene: TRBJ2-1; len: 18; abundance: many; d_gene: NA; CDR3nt: TGTGCCAGCAGCTTAGGCCGCACAGGGTCCAGCTCCTACAATGAGCAGTTCTTC; CDR3aa: CASSLGRTGSSSYNEQFF